This T cell receptor (beta chain) was recorded in a study of siplizumab effects on memory and regulatory T cells. Method: immunoSEQ multiplex PCR; TCRdb's copy keeps in-frame clones and lacks some. The table shows around 68,000 clones, with over 70% occurring only once. Whole-study results and caveats: Tracing alloreactive clones into unstimulated subsets worked for only a minor fraction of them. Naive T cells were seemingly more diverse than memory cells, and major contributions to the alloresponse seemed to be made by them. Phenotypic classification as naive or memory proved unattainable for roughly 75-97% of proliferating CD4+ or CD8+ clones. Under siplizumab, an average roughly 69% of mappable alloreactive CD4+ clones were Treg-derived, compared with under 35% in controls.

Concerning this clone itself: The antigen remains undetermined.

V was trimmed by 0 bases and J by 4 bases, leaving 10 bases between them. Germline-derived CDR1 and CDR2 are SGHAT and FQDESV (reference sequence). The CDR3 length is 15 residues. The TCR originated in a human donor in good health. Sequenced: Tregs sorted from blood. The chain couples TRBV11-1 to TRBJ2-1; TRBD1 might be the D (6 bases). CDR3 residues: CASSLAARGYNEQFF. The CDR3 DNA reads TGTGCCAGCAGCTTAGCTGCCAGGGGATACAATGAGCAGTTCTTC.